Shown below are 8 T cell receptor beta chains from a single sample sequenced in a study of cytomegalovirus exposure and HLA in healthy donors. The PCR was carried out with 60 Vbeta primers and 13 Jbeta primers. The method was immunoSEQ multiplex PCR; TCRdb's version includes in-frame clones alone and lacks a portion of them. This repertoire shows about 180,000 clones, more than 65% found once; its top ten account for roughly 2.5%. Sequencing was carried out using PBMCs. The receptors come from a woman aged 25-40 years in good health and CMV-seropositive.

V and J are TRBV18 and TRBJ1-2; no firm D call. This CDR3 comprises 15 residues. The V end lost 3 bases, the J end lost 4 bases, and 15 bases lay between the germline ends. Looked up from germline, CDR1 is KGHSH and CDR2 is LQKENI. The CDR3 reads CASSPTFLQIYGYTF. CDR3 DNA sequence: TGTGCCAGCTCACCTACCTTTTTGCAGATCTATGGCTACACCTTC. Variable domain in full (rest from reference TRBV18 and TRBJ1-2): NAGVMQNPRHLVRRRGQEARLRCSPMKGHSHVYWYRQLPEEGLKFMVYLQKENIIDESGMPKERFSAEFPKEGPSILRIQQVVRGDSAAYFCASSPTFLQIYGYTFGSGTRLTVV.

The CDR3, as DNA: TGTGCCAGTAGACCCGGGACAGGCAATCAGCCCCAGCATTTT. Protein: CASRPGTGNQPQHF. The chain is built from TRBV19 and TRBJ1-5, with 7 bases identical to TRBD1. The germline V gene has CDR1 LNHDA and CDR2 SQIVND (reference sequence). V lost 6 bases, J lost 2 bases, and 4 bases stayed unmatched. The CDR3 has 14 amino acids.

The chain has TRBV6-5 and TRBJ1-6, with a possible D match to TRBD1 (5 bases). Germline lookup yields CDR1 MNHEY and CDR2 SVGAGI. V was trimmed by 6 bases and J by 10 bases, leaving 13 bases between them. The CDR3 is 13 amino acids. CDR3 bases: TGTGCCAGCAGCTACCGACAGAACTCACCCCTCCACTTT. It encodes CASSYRQNSPLHF.

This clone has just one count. CDR3 amino acids: CASSLDRVLSYEQYF. DNA for the CDR3: TGTGCCAGCAGCTTAGATCGCGTGTTATCCTACGAGCAGTACTTC. The chain carries TRBV11-2 and TRBJ2-7; D is unresolved. The CDR3 has 15 amino acids. CDR1 SGHAT and CDR2 FQNNGV come from the germline V gene. V was shortened by 0 bases and J by 1 base, with 10 bases between the two germline ends.

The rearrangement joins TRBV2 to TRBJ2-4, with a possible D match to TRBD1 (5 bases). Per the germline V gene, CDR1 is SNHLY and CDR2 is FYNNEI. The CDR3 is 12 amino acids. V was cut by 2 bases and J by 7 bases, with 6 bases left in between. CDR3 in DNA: TGTGCCAGCAGTGAATCAGGGAACATTCAGTACTTC. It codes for CASSESGNIQYF.

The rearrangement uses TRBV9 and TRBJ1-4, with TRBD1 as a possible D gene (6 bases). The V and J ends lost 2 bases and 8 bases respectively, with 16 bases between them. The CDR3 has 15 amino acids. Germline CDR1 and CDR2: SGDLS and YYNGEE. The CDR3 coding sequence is TGTGCCAGCAGCGTTGGGGACGGGGACATCGAAAAACTGTTTTTT. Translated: CASSVGDGDIEKLFF. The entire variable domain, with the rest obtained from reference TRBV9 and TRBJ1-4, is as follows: DSGVTQTPKHLITATGQRVTLRCSPRSGDLSVYWYQQSLDQGLQFLIQYYNGEERAKGNILERFSAQQFPDLHSELNLSSLELGDSALYFCASSVGDGDIEKLFFGSGTQLSVL.

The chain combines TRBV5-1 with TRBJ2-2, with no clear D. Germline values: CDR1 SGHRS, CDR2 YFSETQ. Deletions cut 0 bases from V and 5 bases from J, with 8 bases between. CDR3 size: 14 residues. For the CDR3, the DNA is TGCGCCAGCAGCTTGGACGGGTCGACCGGGGAGCTGTTTTTT. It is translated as CASSLDGSTGELFF.

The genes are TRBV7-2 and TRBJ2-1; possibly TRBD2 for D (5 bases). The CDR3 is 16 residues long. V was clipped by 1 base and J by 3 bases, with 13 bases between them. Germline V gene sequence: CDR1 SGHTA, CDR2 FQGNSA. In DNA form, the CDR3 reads TGTGCCAGCAGCTTAGGGGGAGCGTTTATCTACAATGAGCAGTTCTTC. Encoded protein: CASSLGGAFIYNEQFF.